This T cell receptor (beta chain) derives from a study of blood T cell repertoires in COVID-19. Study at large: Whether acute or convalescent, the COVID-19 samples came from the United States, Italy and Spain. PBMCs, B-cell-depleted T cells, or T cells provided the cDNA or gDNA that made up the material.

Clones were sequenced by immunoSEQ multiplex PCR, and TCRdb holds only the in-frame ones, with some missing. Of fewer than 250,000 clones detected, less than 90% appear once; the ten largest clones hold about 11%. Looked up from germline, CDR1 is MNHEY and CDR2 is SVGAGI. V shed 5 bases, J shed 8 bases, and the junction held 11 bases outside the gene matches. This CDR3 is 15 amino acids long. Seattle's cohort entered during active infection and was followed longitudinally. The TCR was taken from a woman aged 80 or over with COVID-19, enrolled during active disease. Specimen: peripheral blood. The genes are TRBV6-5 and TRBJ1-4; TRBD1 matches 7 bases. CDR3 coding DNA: TGTGCCAGCAGTCCGTTCAGGGGGGTTCGAGAAAAACTGTTTTTT. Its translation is CASSPFRGVREKLFF.